Included here is one TCR beta chain sequence, with context. Its antigen is still unknown. TCRdb keeps only in-frame clones here, not all; method: immunoSEQ multiplex PCR. The data contain fewer than 20,000 clones, 65% to 85% of them singletons. Graft specimens yielded both intraepithelial and lamina propria lymphocytes. This entry is derived from a study of graft-versus-host responses after intestinal transplantation. Across the whole study: Isolated intestinal, liver-intestinal, or multivisceral transplants had been given to the recipients. Induction using anti-thymocyte globulin, followed by tacrolimus and steroids for about three years, was given to all recipients. Study-level findings and limits: Among recipient marrow samples, GvH clones were found; some appeared first in ileum or blood. Within the allografts of patients who had graft-donor T cell macrochimerism, graft-versus-host to host-versus-graft clonal ratios were high.

The CDR3 has 13 residues. The V end lost 1 base, the J end lost 7 bases, and 8 bases lay between the germline ends. Germline V gene lookup returns CDR1 SGHRS and CDR2 YFSETQ. The sample here was ileum tissue, taken approximately 420 days after intestinal transplant. The receptor was isolated from a human patient who received an intestinal transplant, so some T cells may come from the graft donor. The chain employs TRBV5-1 and TRBJ2-2; the D is unclear. The CDR3 sequence is CASSLLRFGELFF. The CDR3 DNA follows: TGCGCCAGCAGCTTGTTAAGATTCGGGGAGCTGTTTTTT. The full variable domain, with the rest looked up from reference TRBV5-1 and TRBJ2-2, is KAGVTQTPRYLIKTRGQQVTLSCSPISGHRSVSWYQQTPGQGLQFLFEYFSETQRNKGNFPGRFSGRQFSNSRSEMNVSTLELGDSALYLCASSLLRFGELFFGEGSRLTVL.